Described below is a single T cell receptor beta chain sequence and its context. These data belong to a study of T cell responses to AZD1222 COVID-19 vaccine. Here immunoSEQ multiplex PCR was the method, and the copy in TCRdb shows in-frame clones only, minus some. Of about 140,000 clones in the sample, roughly 90% were seen once. The CDR3 runs to 16 residues. Germline lookup yields CDR1 SGHVS and CDR2 FNYEAQ. J lost 1 base, V lost 2 bases, and 7 bases had no gene match. Sequences were derived from peripheral blood, sampled on day 0 of AZD1222 vaccination. This TCR came from an adult in good health. V and J are TRBV7-6 and TRBJ1-1; 7 bases line up with TRBD1. This chain's CDR3 is CASSLSLGGWNTEAFF. In DNA form, the CDR3 reads TGTGCCAGCAGCTTATCTTTAGGGGGCTGGAACACTGAAGCTTTCTTT.